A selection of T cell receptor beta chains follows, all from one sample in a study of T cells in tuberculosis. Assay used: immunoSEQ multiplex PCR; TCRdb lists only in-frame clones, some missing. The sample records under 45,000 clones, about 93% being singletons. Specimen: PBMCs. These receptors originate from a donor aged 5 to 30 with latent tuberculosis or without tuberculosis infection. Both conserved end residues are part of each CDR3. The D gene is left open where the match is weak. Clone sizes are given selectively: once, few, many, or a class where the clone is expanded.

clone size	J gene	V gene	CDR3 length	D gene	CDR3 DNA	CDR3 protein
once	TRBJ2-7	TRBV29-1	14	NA	TGCAGCGTTGAGCCCGAGGGAGACGCCTACGAGCAGTACTTC	CSVEPEGDAYEQYF
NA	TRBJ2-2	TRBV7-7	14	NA	TGTGCCAGCAGCAACCGGGAGCTGACCGGGGAGCTGTTTTTT	CASSNRELTGELFF
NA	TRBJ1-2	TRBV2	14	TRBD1	TGTGCCAGCGAACCGGGACAGGGATATTATGGCTACACCTTC	CASEPGQGYYGYTF
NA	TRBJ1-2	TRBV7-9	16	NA	TGTGCCAGCAGCATCCTCCCGGGCGGCACGGGAAATGGCTACACCTTC	CASSILPGGTGNGYTF
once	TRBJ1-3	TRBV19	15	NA	TGTGCCAGTAGTATAGAAGCAGGGGCCGGAAACACCATATATTTT	CASSIEAGAGNTIYF
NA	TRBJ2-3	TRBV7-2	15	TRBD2	TGTGCCAGCAGCCGCGGGGGGGCCGTCACAGATACGCAGTATTTT	CASSRGGAVTDTQYF
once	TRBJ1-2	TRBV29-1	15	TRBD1	TGCAGCGTTAGGACAGGGGGAATTGCTAACTATGGCTACACCTTC	CSVRTGGIANYGYTF
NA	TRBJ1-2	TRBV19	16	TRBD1	TGTGCCAGTAACAAGGACAGGTACCCTTCTAACTATGGCTACACCTTC	CASNKDRYPSNYGYTF
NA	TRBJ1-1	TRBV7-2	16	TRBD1	TGTGCCAGCAGCCTACACTTGGGACAGGCGAGCACTGAAGCTTTCTTT	CASSLHLGQASTEAFF
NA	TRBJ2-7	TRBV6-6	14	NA	TGTGCCAGCAGTTACGCCGGGACTTCCTACGAGCAGTACTTC	CASSYAGTSYEQYF
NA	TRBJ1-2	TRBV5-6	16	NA	TGTGCCAGCAGCACCCTCTTGGGGGAGGGAGACTATGGCTACACCTTC	CASSTLLGEGDYGYTF
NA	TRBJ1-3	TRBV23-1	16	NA	TGCGCCAGCAGTCAACGCCTCCGACACTCTGGAAACACCATATATTTT	CASSQRLRHSGNTIYF
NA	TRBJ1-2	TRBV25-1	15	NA	TGTGCCAGCAGTGAATTTCAGGGAAGCTACTATGGCTACACCTTC	CASSEFQGSYYGYTF
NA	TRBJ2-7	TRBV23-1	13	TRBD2	TGCGCAGTGGGGACTAGCGGGGACTACGAGCAGTACTTC	CAVGTSGDYEQYF
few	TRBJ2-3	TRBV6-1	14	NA	TGTGCCAGCGACCGGGGATCGGCCACAGATACGCAGTATTTT	CASDRGSATDTQYF
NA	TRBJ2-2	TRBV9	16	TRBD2	TGTGCCAGCAGCGTCCCAGCGGGGGGGAACACCGGGGAGCTGTTTTTT	CASSVPAGGNTGELFF
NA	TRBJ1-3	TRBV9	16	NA	TGTGCCAGCAGCAGCGGGACACAGGGTCGTAGAAACACCATATATTTT	CASSSGTQGRRNTIYF
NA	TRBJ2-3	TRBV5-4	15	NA	TGTGCCAGCAGCTTGCGACAGAGCTTCACAGATACGCAGTATTTT	CASSLRQSFTDTQYF
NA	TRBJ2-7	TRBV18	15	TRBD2	TGTGCCAGCTCACCAGAGCGGGGGCACTCCTACGAGCAGTACTTC	CASSPERGHSYEQYF
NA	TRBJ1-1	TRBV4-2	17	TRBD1	TGTGCCAGCAGCCAAGGGGAATGGACAGGGGTAGTAACTGAAGCTTTCTTT	CASSQGEWTGVVTEAFF
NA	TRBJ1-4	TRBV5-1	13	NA	TGCGCCAGCAGCTTGGAGGGGAATGAAAAACTGTTTTTT	CASSLEGNEKLFF
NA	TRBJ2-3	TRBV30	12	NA	TGTGCCTGGAGCGACAACACAGATACGCAGTATTTT	CAWSDNTDTQYF
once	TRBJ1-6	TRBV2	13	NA	TGTGCCAGCAGTGAAGGGGCCAATTCACCCCTCCACTTT	CASSEGANSPLHF
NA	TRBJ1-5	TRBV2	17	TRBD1	TGTGCCAGCAGTTGGGGACAGAGAGTCTTAAGCAATCAGCCCCAGCATTTT	CASSWGQRVLSNQPQHF
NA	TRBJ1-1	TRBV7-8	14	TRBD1	TGTGCCAGCAGCAACACAGGGGGCGCGAATGAAGCTTTCTTT	CASSNTGGANEAFF
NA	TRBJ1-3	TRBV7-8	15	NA	TGTGCCAGCAGCTCTCCTCCCCTCTCTGGAAACACCATATATTTT	CASSSPPLSGNTIYF
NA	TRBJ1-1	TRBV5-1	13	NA	TGCGCCAGCGCGAAGGAACAGGTCACTGAAGCTTTCTTT	CASAKEQVTEAFF
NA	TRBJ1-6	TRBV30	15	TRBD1	TGTGCCTGGAGGGCCCCAGGGGGCGATAATTCACCCCTCCACTTT	CAWRAPGGDNSPLHF
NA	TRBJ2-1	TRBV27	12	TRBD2	TGTGCCAGCAGTGTAGCGGGGGATGAGCAGTTCTTC	CASSVAGDEQFF
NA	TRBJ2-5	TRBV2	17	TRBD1	TGTGCCAGCACTCCTCCGCCAGGGACAGGCAGTCAAGAGACCCAGTACTTC	CASTPPPGTGSQETQYF
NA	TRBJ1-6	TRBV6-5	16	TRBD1	TGTGCCAGCAGTTACTCCTGGACAGGAGATAATTCACCCCTCCACTTT	CASSYSWTGDNSPLHF
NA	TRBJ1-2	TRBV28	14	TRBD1	TGTGCCAGCAGGGGGGACAGATATAACTATGGCTACACCTTC	CASRGDRYNYGYTF
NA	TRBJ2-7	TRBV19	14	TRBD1	TGTGCCACTAAGGGACAGGGGAGCTCCTACGAGCAGTACTTC	CATKGQGSSYEQYF
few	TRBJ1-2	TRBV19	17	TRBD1	TGTGCCAGTAGTACCTACCCCGGACAGGGGGGGAGCTATGGCTACACCTTC	CASSTYPGQGGSYGYTF
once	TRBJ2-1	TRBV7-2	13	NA	TGTGCCAGCAGGTTCGAGAATTACAATGAGCAGTTCTTC	CASRFENYNEQFF
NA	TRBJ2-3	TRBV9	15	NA	TGTGCCAGCAGCGTAGGGGGCGCGAGCACAGATACGCAGTATTTT	CASSVGGASTDTQYF
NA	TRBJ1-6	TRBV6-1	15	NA	TGTGCCAGCCTAACAGAGAGCCCCTATAATTCACCCCTCCACTTT	CASLTESPYNSPLHF
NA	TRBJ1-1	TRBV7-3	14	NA	TGTGCCAGCAGCCCGATAGGGGGACCGTCTGAAGCTTTCTTT	CASSPIGGPSEAFF
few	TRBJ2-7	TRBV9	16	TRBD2	TGTGCCAGCAGCGTAACTACTAGCGGGGAGAGCTACGAGCAGTACTTC	CASSVTTSGESYEQYF
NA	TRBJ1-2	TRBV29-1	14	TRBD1	TGCAGCGTCACTTCGGGACAGGGGGTTGGTGGCTACACCTTC	CSVTSGQGVGGYTF
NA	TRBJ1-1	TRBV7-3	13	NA	TGTGCCAGCAGCTTAAACTCTAACACTGAAGCTTTCTTT	CASSLNSNTEAFF
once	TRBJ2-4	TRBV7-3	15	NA	TGTGCCAGCAGCTTACGAGGCGGGGCCAAAAACATTCAGTACTTC	CASSLRGGAKNIQYF
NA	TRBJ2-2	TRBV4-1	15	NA	TGCGCCAGCAGCCAAGAACAGGGTATACCCGGGGAGCTGTTTTTT	CASSQEQGIPGELFF
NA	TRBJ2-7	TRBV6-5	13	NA	TGTGCCAGCACCCCGGGATTCCGGAACGAGCAGTACTTC	CASTPGFRNEQYF
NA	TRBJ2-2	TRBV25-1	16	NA	TGTGCCAGCAGTGATTTATCTTCTTGGGGGGCCGGGGAGCTGTTTTTT	CASSDLSSWGAGELFF